What follows are 16 T cell receptor beta chains derived from one specimen sequenced in a study of blood T cells in healthy people across ages. For the second PCR, which ran for 7 to 11 cycles, a sample-barcoded 5' primer and a J-beta primer mix were used. TCRdb reanalysed the 5' RACE reads using MiXCR and keeps one entry per CDR3 protein. The data contain some 1.4 million distinct CDR3 sequences, 35% to 45% of them singletons. The sample taken for sequencing was blood. The receptors were sampled from a woman aged 18 to 35 in good health.

This clonotype occurred a few times. The rearrangement joins TRBV5-4 to TRBJ2-3; the D gene could be TRBD1 or TRBD2 (7 bases each). The CDR3 runs 14 residues. Trimming took off 6 bases at V and 2 bases at J, with 13 bases between the two ends. CDR1 and CDR2 (germline): SGHNT, YYREEE (reference sequence). The CDR3 nucleotides read TGTGCCAGCAAGGGGGCGGGGGCCACAGATACGCAGTATTTT. Translation: CASKGAGATDTQYF.

The table lists this clonotype with a few counts. Its ends do not fully match the called genes, so a read error is possible. The gene calls are TRBV7-2 and TRBJ2-7; possibly TRBD2 for D (6 bases). CDR1 is SGHTA, CDR2 FQGNSA, per germline. This CDR3 is built from 15 residues. The CDR3 region is CASGPSGTASHEQYF. The CDR3 coding sequence is TGTGCCAGCGGACCCTCCGGGACTGCCTCCCACGAGCAGTACTTC.

The chain uses TRBV27 and TRBJ2-1; D is ambiguous. The germline V and J ends were trimmed by 5 bases and 7 bases, with 12 bases remaining between them. This CDR3 is 13 amino acids long. Germline loops: CDR1 MNHEY, CDR2 SMNVEV (reference sequence). CDR3 coding DNA: TGTGCCAGCAGTCTAGGTTGGCCTAATGAGCAGTTCTTC. Translation gives CASSLGWPNEQFF.

In this sample, this clonotype turned up a few times. The chain couples TRBV20-1 to TRBJ2-3, with D possibly TRBD2 on 6 matching bases. The CDR3 totals 14 residues. The germline V gene has CDR1 DFQATT and CDR2 SNEGSKA (reference sequence). The CDR3 bases are TGCATCATCCAGTCCGGGACTAGCACAGATACGCAGTATTTT. Translating gives CIIQSGTSTDTQYF.

V usage is TRBV6-1 and J usage is TRBJ1-2, with TRBD1 as a possible D gene (6 bases). Germline V CDR1 and CDR2: MNHNS, SASEGT. CDR3 length: 15 residues. Trimming cost V 6 bases and J 4 bases, with 18 bases left between them. CDR3 bases: TGTGCCAGCAGCCTCCCCGTGACAGGTCTCTATGGCTACACCTTC. It encodes CASSLPVTGLYGYTF.

The V gene is TRBV4-1, the J gene TRBJ2-3, with unresolved D. The CDR3 spans 17 residues. Germline V gene sequence: CDR1 MGHRA, CDR2 YSYEKL. V shed 3 bases and J shed 0 bases, with 16 bases lying between them. Here the CDR3 reads CASSQGRGLPSTDTQYF. In DNA form, the CDR3 reads TGCGCCAGCAGCCAGGGCAGAGGCCTACCTAGCACAGATACGCAGTATTTT.

CDR3 amino acids: CASRPDPNTGELFF. CDR3 coding DNA: TGTGCCAGCAGGCCGGACCCAAACACCGGGGAGCTGTTTTTT. The genes are TRBV27 and TRBJ2-2; D not resolved. V was cut by 6 bases and J by 2 bases, with 10 bases left in between. The CDR3 spans 14 residues. Germline-derived CDR1 and CDR2 are MNHEY and SMNVEV (reference sequence).

V usage is TRBV20-1 and J usage is TRBJ2-1, with D perhaps TRBD2 (5 bases). In germline, CDR1 is DFQATT, CDR2 SNEGSKA (reference sequence). The CDR3 is made up of 15 amino acids. Between the trimmed V and J ends, which lost 3 bases and 6 bases, there was a span of 18 bases. CDR3 DNA sequence: TGCAGTGCTAGTGAGTGGCTAGCTGGTTCCAATGAGCAGTTCTTC. It yields the protein CSASEWLAGSNEQFF.

The gene calls are TRBV15 and TRBJ2-5; 8 bases map to TRBD2. Looked up from germline, CDR1 is LNHNV and CDR2 is YYDKDF (reference sequence). V shed 8 bases and J 5 bases; nucleotides not matched to a gene: 13. The CDR3 sequence is 15 residues long. CDR3 loop: CATDSKRELGETQYF. CDR3 nucleotide sequence: TGTGCCACCGACTCCAAGCGGGAGTTAGGGGAGACCCAGTACTTC. Full variable domain (outside the CDR3, taken from reference TRBV15 and TRBJ2-5): DAMVIQNPRYQVTQFGKPVTLSCSQTLNHNVMYWYQQKSSQAPKLLFHYYDKDFNNEADTPDNFQSRRPNTSFCFLDIRSPGLGDTAMYLCATDSKRELGETQYFGPGTRLLVL.

The chain is built from TRBV5-1 and TRBJ2-3; D is ambiguous. Germline loops: CDR1 SGHRS, CDR2 YFSETQ. The CDR3 totals 15 residues. V was clipped by 4 bases and J by 2 bases, with 14 bases between them. The CDR3 nucleotides read TGCGCCAGCAGCCTCCAAGAGCCTCACACAGATACGCAGTATTTT. Residues: CASSLQEPHTDTQYF.

The chain has TRBV20-1 and TRBJ2-3; possibly TRBD2 for D (5 bases). Per germline, CDR1 DFQATT and CDR2 SNEGSKA (reference sequence). Trimming left V 2 bases short and J 4 bases short, with 10 bases between. There are 13 residues in the CDR3. The CDR3 nucleotides are TGCAGTGCTAGATTGCCGAGGGCAGATACGCAGTATTTT. This encodes CSARLPRADTQYF.

The chain recombines TRBV4-1 with TRBJ2-1; TRBD1 agrees at 7 bases. CDR1 is MGHRA and CDR2 is YSYEKL in the germline V gene. CDR3 size: 18 residues. V dropped 3 bases and J dropped 3; count of bases not matched to a gene: 14. The CDR3 coding sequence is TGCGCCAGCAGCCAGTTCGCCCCCACAGGGGCACTCTACAATGAGCAGTTCTTC. This encodes CASSQFAPTGALYNEQFF.

The chain is built from TRBV3-1 and TRBJ1-6, with a tentative D call TRBD1 (5 bases). The germline gives CDR1 LGHDT, CDR2 YNNKEL (reference sequence). The CDR3 is 13 residues long. Deletions cut 0 bases from V and 9 bases from J, with 6 bases between. The DNA for the CDR3 is TGTGCCAGCAGCCAAGAAGACAGTTCACCCCTCCACTTT. The encoded protein is CASSQEDSSPLHF.

The V gene is TRBV19, the J gene TRBJ2-1; the D gene is possibly TRBD1 (5 bases). The CDR3 contains 14 residues. CDR1 is LNHDA, CDR2 SQIVND, per germline (reference sequence). Trimming removed 7 bases at V and 5 bases at J, with 15 bases between. The CDR3: CASNGAGRNNEQFF. The CDR3 region has the DNA TGTGCCAGTAATGGGGCAGGCAGAAACAATGAGCAGTTCTTC.

The chain couples TRBV7-9 to TRBJ2-1; D uncertain. The V end was cut by 1 base, the J end by 6 bases, with 10 bases between. Germline V lookup: CDR1 SEHNR, CDR2 FQNEAQ (reference sequence). The CDR3 runs to 14 residues. The CDR3 loop is CASSLDGIINEQFF. The CDR3 DNA reads as TGTGCCAGCAGCTTAGACGGTATAATCAATGAGCAGTTCTTC.

This clonotype was counted a few times. The chain recombines TRBV3-1 with TRBJ2-1, with 10 bases fitting TRBD2. Per the germline V gene, CDR1 is LGHDT and CDR2 is YNNKEL (reference sequence). V was pared by 2 bases and J by 9 bases, with 7 bases of the junction left unmatched. The CDR3 extends over 15 amino acids. CDR3 amino acids: CASSQKRLAGVEQFF. CDR3 coding DNA: TGTGCCAGCAGCCAAAAGCGTCTAGCGGGAGTTGAGCAGTTCTTC.